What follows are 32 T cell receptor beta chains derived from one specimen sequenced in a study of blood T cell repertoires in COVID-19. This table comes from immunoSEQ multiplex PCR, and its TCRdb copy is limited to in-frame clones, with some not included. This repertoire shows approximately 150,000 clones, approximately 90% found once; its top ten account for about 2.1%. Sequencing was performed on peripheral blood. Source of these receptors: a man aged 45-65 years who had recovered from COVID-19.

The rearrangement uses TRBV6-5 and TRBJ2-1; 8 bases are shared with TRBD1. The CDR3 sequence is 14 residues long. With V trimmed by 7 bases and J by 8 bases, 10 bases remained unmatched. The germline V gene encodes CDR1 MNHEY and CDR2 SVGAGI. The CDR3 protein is CASNQGQASDEQFF. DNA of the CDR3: TGTGCCAGCAACCAGGGACAGGCTTCCGATGAGCAGTTCTTC.

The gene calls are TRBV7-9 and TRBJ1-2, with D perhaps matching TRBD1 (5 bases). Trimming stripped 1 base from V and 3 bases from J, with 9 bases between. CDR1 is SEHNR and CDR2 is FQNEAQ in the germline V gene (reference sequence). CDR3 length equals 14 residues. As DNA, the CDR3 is TGTGCCAGCAGCTTAGAGGTCAGGGACTATGGCTACACCTTC. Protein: CASSLEVRDYGYTF.

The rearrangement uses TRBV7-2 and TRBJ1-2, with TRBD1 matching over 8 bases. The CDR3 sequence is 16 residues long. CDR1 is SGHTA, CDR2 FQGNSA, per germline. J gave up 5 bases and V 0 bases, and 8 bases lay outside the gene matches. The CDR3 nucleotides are TGTGCCAGCAGCTTAGCGAGAGGACAGGGCGGGTATGGCTACACCTTC. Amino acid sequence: CASSLARGQGGYGYTF.

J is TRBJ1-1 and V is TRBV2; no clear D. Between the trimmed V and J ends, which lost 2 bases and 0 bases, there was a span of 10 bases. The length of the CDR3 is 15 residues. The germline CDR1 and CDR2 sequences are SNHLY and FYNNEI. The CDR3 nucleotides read TGTGCCAGCAGTGAAAAGGCGGGAATGAACACTGAAGCTTTCTTT. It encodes CASSEKAGMNTEAFF.

CDR3 sequence: CASSPADGNQPQHF. The CDR3 nucleotides read TGTGCCAGCTCGCCAGCGGATGGTAATCAGCCCCAGCATTTT. The V gene is TRBV18, the J gene TRBJ1-5, with D unresolved. Germline V lookup: CDR1 KGHSH, CDR2 LQKENI. This CDR3 has 14 amino acids. The V gene lost 6 bases and the J gene lost 4 bases, with 13 bases spanning the gap.

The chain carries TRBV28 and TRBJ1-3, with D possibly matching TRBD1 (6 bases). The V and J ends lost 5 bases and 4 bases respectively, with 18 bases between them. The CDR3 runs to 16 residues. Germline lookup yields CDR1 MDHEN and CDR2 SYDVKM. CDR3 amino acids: CASSISTGSRGNTIYF. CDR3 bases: TGTGCCAGCAGTATCTCGACAGGCAGCCGGGGAAACACCATATATTTT.

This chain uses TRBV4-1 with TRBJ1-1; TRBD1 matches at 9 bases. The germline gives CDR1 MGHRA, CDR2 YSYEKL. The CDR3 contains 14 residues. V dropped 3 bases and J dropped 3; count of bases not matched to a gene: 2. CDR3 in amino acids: CASSHDRGDTEAFF. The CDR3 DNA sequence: TGCGCCAGCAGCCACGACAGGGGGGACACTGAAGCTTTCTTT.

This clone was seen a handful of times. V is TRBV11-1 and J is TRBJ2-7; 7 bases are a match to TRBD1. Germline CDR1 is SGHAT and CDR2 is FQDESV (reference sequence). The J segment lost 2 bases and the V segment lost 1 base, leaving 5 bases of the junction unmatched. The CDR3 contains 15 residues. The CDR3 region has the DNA TGTGCCAGCAGCTTAGGGACAGGCGATCCCTACGAGCAGTACTTC. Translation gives CASSLGTGDPYEQYF.

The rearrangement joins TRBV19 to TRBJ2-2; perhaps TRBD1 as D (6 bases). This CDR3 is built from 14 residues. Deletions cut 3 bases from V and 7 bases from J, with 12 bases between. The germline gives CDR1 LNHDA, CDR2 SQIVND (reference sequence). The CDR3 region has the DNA TGTGCCAGTAGTATGAGTCAGGGGTACGGGGAGCTGTTTTTT. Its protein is CASSMSQGYGELFF.

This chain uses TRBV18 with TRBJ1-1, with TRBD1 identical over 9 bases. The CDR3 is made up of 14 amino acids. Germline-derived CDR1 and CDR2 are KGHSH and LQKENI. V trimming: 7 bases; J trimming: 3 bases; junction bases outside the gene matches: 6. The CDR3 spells CASYRDRDYTEAFF. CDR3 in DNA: TGTGCCAGCTATCGGGACAGGGACTACACTGAAGCTTTCTTT.

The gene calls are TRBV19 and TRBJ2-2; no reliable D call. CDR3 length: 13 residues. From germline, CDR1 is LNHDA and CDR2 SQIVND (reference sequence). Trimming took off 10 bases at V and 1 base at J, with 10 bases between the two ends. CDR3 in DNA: TGTGCCACCCTAGACGGGAACACCGGGGAGCTGTTTTTT. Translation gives CATLDGNTGELFF. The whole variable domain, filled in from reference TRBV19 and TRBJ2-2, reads DGGITQSPKYLFRKEGQNVTLSCEQNLNHDAMYWYRQDPGQGLRLIYYSQIVNDFQKGDIAEGYSVSREKKESFPLTVTSAQKNPTAFYLCATLDGNTGELFFGEGSRLTVL.

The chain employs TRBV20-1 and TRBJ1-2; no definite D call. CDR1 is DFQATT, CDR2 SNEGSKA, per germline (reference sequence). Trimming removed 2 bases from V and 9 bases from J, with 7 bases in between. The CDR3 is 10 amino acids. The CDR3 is CSARPTSYTF. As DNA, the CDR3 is TGCAGTGCTAGACCCACTAGCTACACCTTC.

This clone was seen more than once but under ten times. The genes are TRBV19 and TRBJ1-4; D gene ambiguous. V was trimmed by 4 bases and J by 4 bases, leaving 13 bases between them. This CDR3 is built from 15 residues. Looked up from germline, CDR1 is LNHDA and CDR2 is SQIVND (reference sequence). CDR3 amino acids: CASSNPSAGNEKLFF. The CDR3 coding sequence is TGTGCCAGTAGTAACCCCTCGGCGGGTAATGAAAAACTGTTTTTT.

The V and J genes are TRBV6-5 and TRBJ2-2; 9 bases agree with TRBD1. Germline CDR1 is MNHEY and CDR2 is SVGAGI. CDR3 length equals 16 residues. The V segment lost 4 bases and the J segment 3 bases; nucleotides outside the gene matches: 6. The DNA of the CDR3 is TGTGCCAGCAGTTCCACAGGGGGCCAGCACACCGGGGAGCTGTTTTTT. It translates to CASSSTGGQHTGELFF.

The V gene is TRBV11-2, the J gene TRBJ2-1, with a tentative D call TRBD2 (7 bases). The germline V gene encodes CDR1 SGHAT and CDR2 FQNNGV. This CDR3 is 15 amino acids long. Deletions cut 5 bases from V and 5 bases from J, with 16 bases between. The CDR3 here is CASSLWTRGNNEQFF. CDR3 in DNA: TGTGCCAGCAGCCTATGGACTAGGGGGAACAATGAGCAGTTCTTC. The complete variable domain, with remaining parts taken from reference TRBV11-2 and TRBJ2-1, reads EAGVAQSPRYKIIEKRQSVAFWCNPISGHATLYWYQQILGQGPKLLIQFQNNGVVDDSQLPKDRFSAERLKGVDSTLKIQPAKLEDSAVYLCASSLWTRGNNEQFFGPGTRLTVL.

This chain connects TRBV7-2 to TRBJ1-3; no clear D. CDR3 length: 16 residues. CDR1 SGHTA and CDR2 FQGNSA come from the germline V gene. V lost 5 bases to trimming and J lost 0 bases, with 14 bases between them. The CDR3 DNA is TGTGCCAGCAGCCTTCTGCCGGCAGGCTCTGGAAACACCATATATTTT. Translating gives CASSLLPAGSGNTIYF. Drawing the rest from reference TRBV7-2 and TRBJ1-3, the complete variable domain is GAGVSQSPSNKVTEKGKDVELRCDPISGHTALYWYRQSLGQGLEFLIYFQGNSAPDKSGLPSDRFSAERTGGSVSTLTIQRTQQEDSAVYLCASSLLPAGSGNTIYFGEGSWLTVV.

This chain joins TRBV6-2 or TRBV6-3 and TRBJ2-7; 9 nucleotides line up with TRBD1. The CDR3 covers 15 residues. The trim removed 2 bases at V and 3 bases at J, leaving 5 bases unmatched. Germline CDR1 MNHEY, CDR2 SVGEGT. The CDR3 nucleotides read TGTGCCAGCAGTTACACCGGACAGGGGAACTACGAGCAGTACTTC. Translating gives CASSYTGQGNYEQYF.

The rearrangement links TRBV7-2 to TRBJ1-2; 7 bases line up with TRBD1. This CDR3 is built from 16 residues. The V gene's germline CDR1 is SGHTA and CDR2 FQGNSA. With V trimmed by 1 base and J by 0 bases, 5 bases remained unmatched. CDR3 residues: CASSLGGTEANYGYTF. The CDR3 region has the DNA TGTGCCAGCAGCTTAGGAGGGACAGAAGCTAACTATGGCTACACCTTC.

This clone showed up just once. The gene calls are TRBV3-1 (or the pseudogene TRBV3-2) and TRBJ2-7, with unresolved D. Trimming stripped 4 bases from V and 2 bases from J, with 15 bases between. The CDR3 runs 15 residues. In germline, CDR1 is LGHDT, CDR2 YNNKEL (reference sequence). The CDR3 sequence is CASSPQSRKTYEQYF. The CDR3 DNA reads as TGTGCCAGCAGCCCCCAATCGAGAAAAACCTACGAGCAGTACTTC.

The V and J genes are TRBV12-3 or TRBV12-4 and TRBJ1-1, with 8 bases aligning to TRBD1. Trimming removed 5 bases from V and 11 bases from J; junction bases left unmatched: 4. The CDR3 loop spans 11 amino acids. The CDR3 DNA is TGTGCCAGCAGTCGGACAGGGCGCGCTTTCTTT. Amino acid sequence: CASSRTGRAFF.

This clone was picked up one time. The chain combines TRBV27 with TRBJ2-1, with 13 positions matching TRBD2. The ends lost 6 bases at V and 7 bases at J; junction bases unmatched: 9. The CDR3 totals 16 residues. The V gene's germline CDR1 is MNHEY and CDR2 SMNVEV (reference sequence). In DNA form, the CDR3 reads TGTGCCAGCAGGGGAAGGACTAGCGGGAGAGGAAATGAGCAGTTCTTC. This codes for CASRGRTSGRGNEQFF.

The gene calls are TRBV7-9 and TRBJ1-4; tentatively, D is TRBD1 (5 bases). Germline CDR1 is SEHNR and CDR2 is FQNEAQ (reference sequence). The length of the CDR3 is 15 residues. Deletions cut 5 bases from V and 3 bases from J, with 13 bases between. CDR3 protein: CASSPRVWANEKLFF. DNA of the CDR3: TGTGCCAGCAGCCCCAGGGTTTGGGCTAATGAAAAACTGTTTTTT.

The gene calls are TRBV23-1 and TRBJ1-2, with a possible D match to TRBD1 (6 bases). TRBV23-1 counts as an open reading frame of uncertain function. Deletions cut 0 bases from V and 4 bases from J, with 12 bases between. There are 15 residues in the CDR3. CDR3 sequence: CASSQSTGDPYGYTF. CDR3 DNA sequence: TGCGCCAGCAGTCAATCGACAGGAGATCCCTATGGCTACACCTTC.

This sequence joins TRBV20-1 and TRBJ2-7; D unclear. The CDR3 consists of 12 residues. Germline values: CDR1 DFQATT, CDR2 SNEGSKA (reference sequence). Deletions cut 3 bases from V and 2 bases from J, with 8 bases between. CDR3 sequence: CSASPSPYEQYF. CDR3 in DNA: TGCAGTGCTAGTCCCAGTCCCTACGAGCAGTACTTC.

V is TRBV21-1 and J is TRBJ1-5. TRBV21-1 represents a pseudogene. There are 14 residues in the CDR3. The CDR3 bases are TGTGCCAGCAGCCCCTGGGGGGTTTGGCAGCCCCAGCATTTT. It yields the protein CASSPWGVWQPQHF.

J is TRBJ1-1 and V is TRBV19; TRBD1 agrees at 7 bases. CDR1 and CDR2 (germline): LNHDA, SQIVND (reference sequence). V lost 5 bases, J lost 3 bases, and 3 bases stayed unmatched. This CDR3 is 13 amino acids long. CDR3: CASSLQGYTEAFF. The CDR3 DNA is TGTGCCAGTAGTCTACAGGGGTACACTGAAGCTTTCTTT. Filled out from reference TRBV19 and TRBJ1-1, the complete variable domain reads DGGITQSPKYLFRKEGQNVTLSCEQNLNHDAMYWYRQDPGQGLRLIYYSQIVNDFQKGDIAEGYSVSREKKESFPLTVTSAQKNPTAFYLCASSLQGYTEAFFGQGTRLTVV.

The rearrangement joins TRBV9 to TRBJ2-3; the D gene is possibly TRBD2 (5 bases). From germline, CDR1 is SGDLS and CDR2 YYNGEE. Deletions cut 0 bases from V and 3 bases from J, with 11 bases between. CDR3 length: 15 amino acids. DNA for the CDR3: TGTGCCAGCAGCGTAGTAGTCGGAGGAACAGATACGCAGTATTTT. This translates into CASSVVVGGTDTQYF.

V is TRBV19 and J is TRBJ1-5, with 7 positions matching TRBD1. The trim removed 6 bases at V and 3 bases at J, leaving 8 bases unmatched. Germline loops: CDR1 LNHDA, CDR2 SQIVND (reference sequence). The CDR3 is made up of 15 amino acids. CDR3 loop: CASRKGQNINQPQHF. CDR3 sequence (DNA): TGTGCCAGTAGGAAGGGACAGAATATCAATCAGCCCCAGCATTTT.

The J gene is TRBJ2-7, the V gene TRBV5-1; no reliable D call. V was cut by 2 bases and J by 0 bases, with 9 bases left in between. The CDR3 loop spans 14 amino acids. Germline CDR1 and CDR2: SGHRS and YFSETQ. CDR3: CASSLPSVSYEQYF. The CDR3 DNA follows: TGCGCCAGCAGCTTACCCTCGGTCTCCTACGAGCAGTACTTC. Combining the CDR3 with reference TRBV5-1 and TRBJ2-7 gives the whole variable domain KAGVTQTPRYLIKTRGQQVTLSCSPISGHRSVSWYQQTPGQGLQFLFEYFSETQRNKGNFPGRFSGRQFSNSRSEMNVSTLELGDSALYLCASSLPSVSYEQYFGPGTRLTVT.

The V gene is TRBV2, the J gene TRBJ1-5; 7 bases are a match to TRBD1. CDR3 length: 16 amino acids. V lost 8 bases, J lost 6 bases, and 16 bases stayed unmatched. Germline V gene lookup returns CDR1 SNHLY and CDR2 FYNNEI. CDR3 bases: TGTGCCAGCCGTTATACGGGAGGGGGCGCCGTTCAGCCCCAGCATTTT. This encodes CASRYTGGGAVQPQHF.

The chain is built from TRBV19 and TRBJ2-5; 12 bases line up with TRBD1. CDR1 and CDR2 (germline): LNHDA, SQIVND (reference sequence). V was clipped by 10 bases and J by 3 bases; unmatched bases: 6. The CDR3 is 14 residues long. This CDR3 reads CATWDRGRKETQYF. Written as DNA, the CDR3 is TGTGCCACCTGGGACAGGGGGCGGAAAGAGACCCAGTACTTC.

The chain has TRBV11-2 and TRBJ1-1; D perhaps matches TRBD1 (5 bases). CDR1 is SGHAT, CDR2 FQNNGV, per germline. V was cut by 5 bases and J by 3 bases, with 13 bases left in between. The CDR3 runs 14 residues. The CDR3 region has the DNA TGTGCCAGCAGCCTCAGGTGGGGGGACACTGAAGCTTTCTTT. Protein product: CASSLRWGDTEAFF.